The text below deals with one T cell receptor (beta chain). The method was immunoSEQ multiplex PCR; TCRdb's version includes in-frame clones alone and lacks a portion of them. Here the sample spans roughly 650,000 clones, about 96% being singletons. This entry comes from a study of shared clonotypes between healthy human individuals. The V gene lost 3 bases and the J gene lost 2 bases, with 17 bases spanning the gap. Germline V CDR1 and CDR2: MDHEN, SYDVKM. The CDR3 consists of 16 residues. Sample: naive CD4+ T cells sorted from blood. Described subset: CD45RA+ positively selected. J is TRBJ2-7 and V is TRBV28, with unresolved D. The clonotype was recovered from a woman under 40 in good health. CDR3 in DNA: TGTGCCAGCAGTTTGGTGGTTACCGCCGGTCCCTACGAGCAGTACTTC. This translates into CASSLVVTAGPYEQYF.